These 21 T cell receptor beta chains share one sample of origin, sequenced in a study of CD8+CD57+ T cells in acquired aplastic anemia (dated by TCRdb to the late 2010s). The patients picked for sequencing were ones in whom flow cytometry had shown an expansion of CD8+CD57+ cells. Sequenced using an Illumina HiSeq 2000. Genomic DNA served as template for TCR beta VDJ combination and CDR3 sequence profiling. TCRdb cleaned the public reads at Q25 with fastp, built clones with MiXCR and kept in-frame beta chains. Entries that share a CDR3 protein sequence are merged under the most common genes and DNA. This sample holds about 120,000 distinct CDR3 sequences; 45% to 60% were observed only once. The top ten clones comprise 25% to 35% of the sample. Sequenced input: sorted CD4+, CD8+, or CD8+CD57+ T cells (not recorded which) from PBMCs. These receptor sequences come from a human donor with aplastic anemia.

CDR3 protein: CASSGLRTGRYGGELFF. The CDR3 coding sequence is TGTGCCAGCAGTGGACTACGGACAGGGAGGTACGGCGGGGAGCTGTTTTTT. The chain joins TRBV2 to TRBJ2-2, with TRBD1 identical over 8 bases. This CDR3 has 17 residues. Germline V gene sequence: CDR1 SNHLY, CDR2 FYNNEI. After removal of 4 bases from V and 7 bases from J, the junction contained 14 bases not matched to a gene.

V is TRBV4-3 and J is TRBJ1-4; 12 bases are a match to TRBD1. After removal of 0 bases from V and 8 bases from J, the junction contained 1 base not matched to a gene. Germline assignment: CDR1 LGHNA and CDR2 YSLEER. This CDR3 is built from 15 residues. CDR3: CASSQDGTGGEKLFF. CDR3 nucleotide sequence: TGCGCCAGCAGCCAAGATGGGACAGGGGGCGAAAAACTGTTTTTT.

The chain carries TRBV9 and TRBJ2-3; 7 nucleotides match TRBD2. CDR1 SGDLS and CDR2 YYNGEE come from the germline V gene. The CDR3 covers 15 residues. After removal of 0 bases from V and 6 bases from J, the junction contained 7 bases not matched to a gene. CDR3 in DNA: TGTGCCAGCAGCGTAGCGGGGGAGGGCCTCGATACGCAGTATTTT. Its protein product is CASSVAGEGLDTQYF.

In this sample, this clonotype turned up once. This sequence joins TRBV9 and TRBJ2-7; D may correspond to TRBD1 or TRBD2 (6 bases each). The CDR3 totals 15 residues. The germline V gene encodes CDR1 SGDLS and CDR2 YYNGEE. V lost 3 bases to trimming and J lost 3 bases, with 16 bases between them. The CDR3, as DNA: TGTGCCAGCAGCGCTGGTGGAAAGGGGGGCTACGAGCAGTACTTC. Amino acids: CASSAGGKGGYEQYF.

The J gene is TRBJ2-5, the V gene TRBV20-1, with D unclear. This CDR3 has 14 amino acids. The V end was cut by 6 bases, the J end by 5 bases, with 19 bases between. The V gene's germline CDR1 is DFQATT and CDR2 SNEGSKA (reference sequence). Here the CDR3 DNA reads TGCAGTGCCACGAAGGACGACCCAATGGAGACCCAGTACTTC. It codes for CSATKDDPMETQYF.

A word on this clonotype: Given a much more abundant clone one base away, this may be a read error. The missing conserved phenylalanine or tryptophan at the end of this CDR3 makes a read error likely. The DNA of the CDR3 is TGTGCCAGCGGTGGACAAGGGTCCCCCCCCGGCAAGCAGTACCTC. This encodes CASGGQGSPPGKQYL. The chain employs TRBV12-3 or TRBV12-4 and TRBJ2-7, with D perhaps TRBD1 (5 bases). V dropped 8 bases and J dropped 8 bases, with 25 bases sitting between them. The CDR3 has 15 amino acids.

The J gene is TRBJ2-1, the V gene TRBV27; possible D gene TRBD1, 5 bases. Germline lookup yields CDR1 MNHEY and CDR2 SMNVEV (reference sequence). With 5 bases removed from V and 0 bases from J, the gap between germline ends came to 14 bases. This CDR3 has 16 amino acids. CDR3 loop: CASSPTAVSSYNEQFF. As DNA, the CDR3 is TGTGCCAGCAGTCCGACAGCCGTTAGCTCCTACAATGAGCAGTTCTTC.

The V gene is TRBV29-1, the J gene TRBJ2-5, with 10 positions matching TRBD1. After removal of 4 bases from V and 5 bases from J, the junction contained 4 bases not matched to a gene. Germline V gives CDR1 SQVTM, CDR2 ANQGSEA. CDR3 length: 13 residues. CDR3 in amino acids: CSVADRGIETQYF. Written as DNA, the CDR3 is TGCAGCGTTGCGGACAGGGGGATCGAGACCCAGTACTTC.

The chain combines TRBV7-9 with TRBJ2-7; D gene uncertain. In germline, CDR1 is SEHNR, CDR2 FQNEAQ (reference sequence). Trimming shortened V by 5 bases and J by 2 bases, and 13 bases separated the two germline ends. This CDR3 is built from 14 residues. CDR3 loop: CASSPNWGTYEQYF. CDR3 nucleotides: TGTGCCAGCAGCCCAAATTGGGGTACCTACGAGCAGTACTTC. The complete variable domain, with remaining parts taken from reference TRBV7-9 and TRBJ2-7, reads DTGVSQNPRHKITKRGQNVTFRCDPISEHNRLYWYRQTLGQGPEFLTYFQNEAQLEKSRLLSDRFSAERPKGSFSTLEIQRTEQGDSAMYLCASSPNWGTYEQYFGPGTRLTVT.

This clonotype was picked up many times. The chain recombines TRBV24-1 with TRBJ2-1, with a weak D call TRBD2 (6 bases). The V gene's germline CDR1 is KGHDR and CDR2 SFDVKD. The germline V and J ends were trimmed by 7 bases and 0 bases, with 6 bases remaining between them. The CDR3 extends over 13 amino acids. CDR3 coding DNA: TGTGCCACCAGCGGGAGCTCCTACAATGAGCAGTTCTTC. Residues: CATSGSSYNEQFF.

Worth noting for this clonotype: A read error may produce the germline difference seen at one junction end. V is TRBV10-3 and J is TRBJ2-3; D might be TRBD1 (6 bases). CDR1 ENHRY and CDR2 SYGVKD come from the germline V gene. The CDR3 contains 15 residues. CDR3 residues: CAINEWPGVADTQYF. CDR3 coding DNA: TGTGCCATCAATGAGTGGCCAGGGGTAGCAGATACGCAGTATTTT.

The genes are TRBV29-1 and TRBJ2-5, with 9 positions matching TRBD2. The J segment lost 4 bases and the V segment lost 4 bases, leaving 7 bases of the junction unmatched. The CDR3 covers 14 residues. CDR1 and CDR2 (germline): SQVTM, ANQGSEA. The CDR3 coding sequence is TGCAGCGTTGGTGTCAGCGGGGGGTTAGAGACCCAGTACTTC. Translated: CSVGVSGGLETQYF.

This clonotype was counted many times. The chain recombines TRBV25-1 with TRBJ1-1; D perhaps matches TRBD1 (5 bases). CDR1 is MGHDK and CDR2 is SYGVNS in the germline V gene. The CDR3 covers 14 residues. Trimming removed 1 base at V and 5 bases at J, with 11 bases between. The CDR3 DNA sequence: TGTGCCAGCAGTGAATTGGGGCAGAGAACTGAAGCTTTCTTT. It yields the protein CASSELGQRTEAFF. The full variable domain, its missing parts supplied by reference TRBV25-1 and TRBJ1-1, is EADIYQTPRYLVIGTGKKITLECSQTMGHDKMYWYQQDPGMELHLIHYSYGVNSTEKGDLSSESTVSRIRTEHFPLTLESARPSHTSQYLCASSELGQRTEAFFGQGTRLTVV.

The chain uses TRBV10-2 and TRBJ1-1; no definite D call. Per the germline V gene, CDR1 is WSHSY and CDR2 is SAAADI. Trimming left V 4 bases short and J 2 bases short, with 14 bases between. The CDR3 loop spans 15 amino acids. CDR3 coding DNA: TGCGCCAGCAGTGTGTCTGTATCCCCAAACACTGAAGCTTTCTTT. Translation: CASSVSVSPNTEAFF.

The chain links TRBV6-1 to TRBJ1-6; D perhaps matches TRBD1 (6 bases). Germline CDR1 is MNHNS and CDR2 is SASEGT. The CDR3 is 15 residues long. V was trimmed by 6 bases and J by 9 bases, leaving 18 bases between them. The CDR3 nucleotides read TGTGCCAGCAGGACAACAGGGCTAGCAGGTTCACCCCTCCACTTT. Amino acids: CASRTTGLAGSPLHF.

This clonotype showed up just once. The J gene is TRBJ2-3, the V gene TRBV7-3, with TRBD1 identical over 8 bases. This CDR3 spans 18 amino acids. Germline lookup yields CDR1 SGHTA and CDR2 FQGTGA. Losses at the gene ends were 0 bases for V and 2 bases for J; bases not matched to a gene: 10. The CDR3 is CASSLTLWTGLLTDTQYF. The CDR3 DNA reads as TGTGCCAGCAGCTTAACATTATGGACAGGGTTACTCACAGATACGCAGTATTTT.

The chain is built from TRBV10-2 and TRBJ2-1; the D gene is possibly TRBD1 (5 bases). The V and J ends lost 3 bases and 5 bases respectively, with 11 bases between them. Germline CDR1 is WSHSY and CDR2 is SAAADI. The CDR3 spans 14 residues. CDR3 coding DNA: TGCGCCAGCAGTGACCCGGACACTGACAATGAGCAGTTCTTC. It is translated as CASSDPDTDNEQFF.

This clonotype was recorded a few times. As DNA, the CDR3 is TGTGCCAGCAGTGAGACAGGGAACAATCAGCCCCAGCATTTT. Protein product: CASSETGNNQPQHF. This chain uses TRBV2 with TRBJ1-5; 7 nucleotides align to TRBD1. CDR3 length equals 14 residues. The germline CDR1 and CDR2 sequences are SNHLY and FYNNEI. With 3 bases clipped from V and 3 bases from J, the junction kept 2 bases outside the gene matches.

With regard to this clonotype: Possible read error: a much larger clone is one base away. The V and J genes are TRBV9 and TRBJ2-1; 9 bases are a match to TRBD2. This CDR3 contains 16 residues. Germline CDR1 SGDLS, CDR2 YYNGEE. CDR3 amino acids: CAGSVESSGIDNEQFF. The DNA for the CDR3 is TGTGCCGGCAGCGTAGAGTCTAGCGGGATTGATAATGAGCAGTTCTTC.

The chain has TRBV20-1 and TRBJ2-7; D call uncertain. Germline V gives CDR1 DFQATT, CDR2 SNEGSKA (reference sequence). This CDR3 is built from 12 residues. V was shortened by 6 bases and J by 2 bases, with 11 bases between the two germline ends. The DNA for the CDR3 is TGCAGTGCACCCTATGGCGCCTACGAGCAGTACTTC. It yields the protein CSAPYGAYEQYF.

This clonotype was observed many times. The chain carries TRBV10-3 and TRBJ2-1; D possibly corresponds to TRBD2 (6 bases). CDR3 length: 17 residues. Germline assignment: CDR1 ENHRY and CDR2 SYGVKD. The germline V and J ends were trimmed by 2 bases and 5 bases, with 19 bases remaining between them. CDR3 in amino acids: CAISEENSGALNNEQFF. The CDR3 DNA reads as TGTGCCATCAGTGAGGAGAATAGCGGAGCCCTTAACAATGAGCAGTTCTTC.